A selection of T cell receptor beta chains follows, all from one sample in a study of blood T cell repertoires in COVID-19. The method was immunoSEQ multiplex PCR; TCRdb's version includes in-frame clones alone and lacks a portion of them. This table holds fewer than 20,000 clones, 85% found once. The sequenced material came from peripheral blood. These receptors were collected from a human donor with active COVID-19. The donor label of this sample is uncertain. Each CDR3 is given with its conserved first and last residue. The D gene is left open where the match is weak. Size tells how often a clone was seen (once, few, many) or the class of an expanded clone, and some rows leave it out.

d_call clone_size j_call v_call cdr3_nt cdr3_aa
- few TRBJ2-7 TRBV6-2/TRBV6-3 TGTGCCAGCAGTCGGGTCGGGAGCTACGAGCAGTACTTC CASSRVGSYEQYF
- - TRBJ1-1 TRBV7-3 TGTGCCAGCAGCACCTCCGGGACAAGAAACACTGAAGCTTTCTTT CASSTSGTRNTEAFF
TRBD1 - TRBJ2-4 TRBV4-1 TGCGCCAGCAGCCTAGGACAGGGGGCGGGGGACATTCAGTACTTC CASSLGQGAGDIQYF
TRBD1 - TRBJ1-5 TRBV6-6 TGTGCCAGCAGTCCCTCCCGATCCCGACAGGGGGCGCTTAACAATCAGCCCCAGCATTTT CASSPSRSRQGALNNQPQHF
TRBD2 - TRBJ2-5 TRBV6-2/TRBV6-3 TGTGCCAGCAGTTACTCCCAGGCGGGGGGCCAAGAGACCCAGTACTTC CASSYSQAGGQETQYF
- - TRBJ2-7 TRBV6-2/TRBV6-3 TGTGCCAGCAGTTACCCACTGGACACTGCCGAGCAGTACTTC CASSYPLDTAEQYF
TRBD1 - TRBJ2-7 TRBV5-1 TGCGCCAGCAGCCCAGGACAGGACACTCGGTACTTC CASSPGQDTRYF
TRBD1 - TRBJ2-7 TRBV9 TGTGCCAGCAGCCGCTCCCCACAACCCCGACAGGGTTACGAGCAGTACTTC CASSRSPQPRQGYEQYF
- - TRBJ2-7 TRBV6-2/TRBV6-3 TGTGCCAGCAGTTACTCTACAGCCTCCTACGAGCAGTACTTC CASSYSTASYEQYF
- - TRBJ1-4 TRBV29-1 TGCAGCGGGACAGTGTATGAAAAACTGTTTTTT CSGTVYEKLFF
TRBD1 - TRBJ2-3 TRBV19 TGTGCCAGTAGTATAGGGGACAGGGTGGCGTCAGATACGCAGTATTTT CASSIGDRVASDTQYF
TRBD1 - TRBJ2-7 TRBV10-2 TGCGCCAGCAAAAAATACCGGGACAGCGCGACCTACGAGCAGTACTTC CASKKYRDSATYEQYF
- - TRBJ1-5 TRBV19 TGTGCCAGTAGTATTGGGCCGGGCAATCAGCCCCAGCATTTT CASSIGPGNQPQHF
- few TRBJ2-2 TRBV14 TGTGCCAGCAGCCCCTTATCGCTGAGGGAAAACACCGGGGAGCTGTTTTTT CASSPLSLRENTGELFF
- - TRBJ1-1 TRBV5-6 TGTGCCAGCAGCGATCGTAGCACTGAAGCTTTCTTT CASSDRSTEAFF
TRBD2 - TRBJ2-7 TRBV12-3/TRBV12-4 TGTGCCAGCTCCGGGACTAGCGGGAGCGAGCAGTACTTC CASSGTSGSEQYF
- - TRBJ1-6 TRBV5-1 TGCGCCAGCAGCTTGGGTGAGGGTCGTTCACCCCTCCACTTT CASSLGEGRSPLHF
- - TRBJ1-2 TRBV6-5 TGTGCCAGCAGCAAAGACAGTAACTATGGCTACACCTTC CASSKDSNYGYTF
- once TRBJ2-3 TRBV12-3/TRBV12-4 TGTGCCAGCAGGGTTAGGGGCTCCGATACGCAGTATTTT CASRVRGSDTQYF
- - TRBJ1-1 TRBV6-5 TGTGCCAGCAGTTACAACGAGGGCGTAAACACTGAAGCTTTCTTT CASSYNEGVNTEAFF
- - TRBJ2-1 TRBV5-1 TGCGCCAGCAGCTTACTCGGACTATTGGAATCTCCCTCCTACAATGAGCAGTTCTTC CASSLLGLLESPSYNEQFF
TRBD1 once TRBJ1-2 TRBV7-8 TGTGCCAGCAGCCCCGAGACAGGGGGTGCCTATGGCTACACCTTC CASSPETGGAYGYTF
TRBD1 - TRBJ1-1 TRBV6-5 TGTGCCAGCAGCCTCGGGACAGGGGCCATCACTGAAGCTTTCTTT CASSLGTGAITEAFF
- few TRBJ1-3 TRBV7-7 TGTGCTAGCAGCTATGGGCCCCAGTCGGGAAACACCATATATTTT CASSYGPQSGNTIYF
- - TRBJ2-5 TRBV3-1/TRBV3-2 TGTGCCAGCAGCCTCGGAGAAGAGACCCAGTACTTC CASSLGEETQYF
TRBD2 - TRBJ2-7 TRBV7-2 TGTGCCAGCAGCTTAGGGGGTGTGGGACTAACCTACGAGCAGTACTTC CASSLGGVGLTYEQYF
TRBD2 - TRBJ2-1 TRBV11-2 TGTGCCAGCAGCTTTATCGGTCGGGAGGGTCGGAATGAGCAGTTCTTC CASSFIGREGRNEQFF
- - TRBJ1-2 TRBV30 TGTGCCTGGAGAGAAGGGGTAGGCTACACCTTC CAWREGVGYTF
TRBD1 - TRBJ2-7 TRBV5-1 TGCGCCAGCTCCCTATCCGGAGGACAGGGAGCCTACGAGCAGTACTTC CASSLSGGQGAYEQYF
- once TRBJ2-6 TRBV27 TGTGCCAGCAGTTTAACCGGGGCGGGGGGGGCCAACGTCCTGACTTTC CASSLTGAGGANVLTF
TRBD2 - TRBJ2-1 TRBV4-1 TGCGCCAGCAGACATAGCGGGAATGCCAACAATGAGCAGTTCTTC CASRHSGNANNEQFF
- - TRBJ2-1 TRBV3-1/TRBV3-2 TGTGCCAGCAGCCTTTCCGGACAGATGAGGGAGCAGTTCTTC CASSLSGQMREQFF
TRBD2 - TRBJ2-3 TRBV18 TGTGCCTCTCGCCCAACTAGCGGGGGCACAGATACGCAGTATTTT CASRPTSGGTDTQYF
- - TRBJ1-4 TRBV19 TGTGCCAGTAGTATAAGGGGCCAGGGATCTGCAACTAATGAAAAACTGTTTTTT CASSIRGQGSATNEKLFF
- - TRBJ2-5 TRBV2 TGTGCCAGCAGTGGTACTAGTTGGGAGGAGACCCAGTACTTC CASSGTSWEETQYF
TRBD1 - TRBJ2-7 TRBV6-1 TGTGCCAGCAGTGAAGCGCGGCAGGGGGCTTTCTACGAGCAGTACTTC CASSEARQGAFYEQYF
- - TRBJ2-7 TRBV6-5 TGTGCCAGCAGGTCCCAGGGATGGTACGAGCAGTACTTC CASRSQGWYEQYF
TRBD1 - TRBJ2-2 TRBV27 TGTGCCAGCAGTTCCAGGGGGCGGGGTACCGGGGAGCTGTTTTTT CASSSRGRGTGELFF
TRBD2 - TRBJ2-5 TRBV7-2 TGTGCCAGCAGCTTAGGGACTAGCCAAGAGACCCAGTACTTC CASSLGTSQETQYF
TRBD1 few TRBJ1-6 TRBV10-1 TGCGCCAGCAGTGAGGACAGGGTTTCCCTCCACTTT CASSEDRVSLHF
- - TRBJ2-2 TRBV21-1 TGTGCCAGCAGCAAGCAGGGGACTAGCGGGAACACCGGGGAGCTGTTTTTT CASSKQGTSGNTGELFF
TRBD1 few TRBJ1-5 TRBV6-2/TRBV6-3 TGTGCCAGCAGTTACCTCCGGACAGGGCCCAATCAGCCCCAGCATTTT CASSYLRTGPNQPQHF
TRBD1 - TRBJ1-2 TRBV4-2 TGTGCCAGCAGCCAAGGGGGCGGGACAGGGGGTCTTGGCTACACCTTC CASSQGGGTGGLGYTF